This T cell receptor (beta chain) was identified in a study of PD-L1 blockade in urothelial cancer. Study information: T cells numbered a median of roughly 150,000 in the blood samples. Study results and caveats: When measured at 3 weeks, tumor-associated blood clones expanded more in durable-benefit patients.

CDR3 length: 11 amino acids. Between the trimmed V and J ends, which lost 2 bases and 13 bases, there was a span of 9 bases. Looked up from germline, CDR1 is SEHNR and CDR2 is FQNEAQ (reference sequence). Turning to this clone: Its antigen is currently unknown.

Generated by immunoSEQ multiplex PCR, the TCRdb table keeps only in-frame clones and is missing some. The sample lists 57,000 or so clones, around 79% occurring once. This specimen consisted of PBMCs, obtained around atezolizumab (anti-PD-L1) treatment. The sequence derives from a man aged 70-80 years with urothelial cancer. The rearrangement joins TRBV7-9 to TRBJ2-1, with no clear D. This CDR3 is CASSLSTLQFF. For the CDR3, the DNA is TGTGCCAGCAGCTTATCCACACTACAGTTCTTC.